The 6 T cell receptor beta chains listed next were all sequenced from one sample in a study of cytomegalovirus exposure and HLA in healthy donors. A multiplex PCR was run with 60 Vbeta primers and 13 Jbeta primers. Only in-frame clones appear in the TCRdb table, and some are missing; sequencing was by immunoSEQ multiplex PCR. Of fewer than 200,000 clones listed, 76% are singletons. Source material: PBMCs. The source is a female donor in good health and CMV-seronegative.

V and J are TRBV4-1 and TRBJ2-5; 9 positions agree with TRBD2. The DNA end is more similar to TRBJ2-7, so the J call may be wrong. Per the germline V gene, CDR1 is MGHRA and CDR2 is YSYEKL. This CDR3 region has 17 residues. CDR3: CASSQEGGLAYSYEQYF. CDR3 sequence (DNA): TGCGCCAGCAGCCAGGAGGGGGGACTAGCCTATTCCTACGAGCAGTACTTC.

This clone turned up a few times. The chain couples TRBV11-3 to TRBJ2-1; possibly TRBD1 for D (6 bases). Germline V gene data show CDR1 as SGHNT and CDR2 as YENEEA. V was cut by 1 base and J by 5 bases, with 12 bases left in between. The CDR3 consists of 15 residues. The CDR3 DNA reads as TGTGCCAGCAGCTTAGGAGGGGGTAGGGACAATGAGCAGTTCTTC. Its translation is CASSLGGGRDNEQFF.

V is TRBV5-8 and J is TRBJ1-2; 11 bases align to TRBD1. V trimming: 5 bases; J trimming: 2 bases; junction bases outside the gene matches: 5. The CDR3 sequence is 15 residues long. The germline V gene has CDR1 SGHTS and CDR2 YDEGEE. DNA of the CDR3: TGTGCCAGCAGAAGCCGGGACAGGGGGAACTATGGCTACACCTTC. Encoded protein: CASRSRDRGNYGYTF.

This chain uses TRBV27 with TRBJ2-7; 9 nucleotides align to TRBD1. The CDR3 is 15 amino acids. Germline CDR1 and CDR2: MNHEY and SMNVEV (reference sequence). Trimming removed 4 bases from V and 1 base from J; junction bases left unmatched: 5. The CDR3 nucleotides read TGTGCCAGCAGTTCCGAGACAGGGGGGTCCTACGAGCAGTACTTC. It specifies CASSSETGGSYEQYF.

In this sample, this clone turned up a few times. The rearrangement links TRBV7-3 to TRBJ2-3; TRBD2 is a possible D gene (6 bases). Germline assignment: CDR1 SGHTA and CDR2 FQGTGA. The CDR3 sequence is 16 residues long. V lost 5 bases and J 2 bases, leaving 17 bases between the germline ends. The DNA for the CDR3 is TGTGCCAGCAGCCTAGTCGGGACTTCGATCACAGATACGCAGTATTTT. Its translation: CASSLVGTSITDTQYF.

V and J are TRBV10-2 and TRBJ1-2; maybe TRBD1 (5 bases). From germline, CDR1 is WSHSY and CDR2 SAAADI. The V gene lost 2 bases and the J gene lost 8 bases, with 9 bases spanning the gap. CDR3 length: 12 residues. The CDR3 coding sequence is TGCGCCAGCAGTGAGACAGGATCCGGCTACACCTTC. Residues: CASSETGSGYTF.